The present T cell receptor (beta chain) was sequenced within a study of OX40 agonist ivuxolimab in advanced cancers. Looking at the study overall: 30% to 40% of patients had received prior checkpoint inhibitor therapy. Study findings and constraints: Dose levels from 0.1 to 3.0 mg/kg saw CD4+ and CD8+ blood T cells expand clonally by week 6. Low normalized T-cell clonal expansion was additionally recorded for some nonresponders.

Repertoires were generated with immunoSEQ multiplex PCR, while TCRdb's copy carries only in-frame clones and drops some. The data contain some 94,000 clones, under 95% of them singletons. In regard to this clone: What it recognizes is unknown.

J gave up 5 bases and V 2 bases, and 4 bases lay outside the gene matches. CDR3 length: 14 amino acids. Germline V gene sequence: CDR1 MNHEY, CDR2 SVGAGI. The source of this sequence is an adult with an advanced solid tumor such as melanoma, head and neck, liver or kidney cancer. The source was CD4+ or CD8+ T cells sorted from blood, collected in a trial of the OX40 agonist ivuxolimab. The chain carries TRBV6-5 and TRBJ1-1, with 8 bases matching TRBD1. For the CDR3, the DNA is TGTGCCAGCAGTTACACCAGACAGGGGACTGAAGCTTTCTTT. Protein product: CASSYTRQGTEAFF.